These 23 T cell receptor beta chains originate from one sample sequenced in a study of shared clonotypes between healthy human individuals. Measured with immunoSEQ multiplex PCR; TCRdb has only the in-frame clones, and not every one. Here the sample spans roughly 1,500,000 clones, approximately 98.5% being singletons. Source material: naive CD4+ T cells sorted from blood. Documented subset: CD45RA+ positively selected. These receptors originate from a young man in good health.

V and J are TRBV10-3 and TRBJ2-3; D unresolved. The CDR3 totals 13 residues. V was trimmed by 8 bases and J by 1 base, leaving 10 bases between them. CDR1 and CDR2 from the germline V gene are ENHRY and SYGVKD. Here the CDR3 reads CAIDQTGTDTQYF. CDR3 DNA sequence: TGTGCCATCGACCAGACCGGCACAGATACGCAGTATTTT.

This rearrangement joins TRBV11-2 to TRBJ2-7; 10 positions agree with TRBD2. Germline CDR1 and CDR2: SGHAT and FQNNGV. Trimming removed 3 bases from V and 3 bases from J; junction bases left unmatched: 5. This CDR3 is built from 15 residues. The CDR3: CASSFARLAGYEQYF. The CDR3 DNA is TGTGCCAGCAGCTTTGCCCGACTAGCGGGCTACGAGCAGTACTTC.

The V and J genes are TRBV18 and TRBJ1-5; 7 nucleotides align to TRBD1. There are 20 residues in the CDR3. Germline V CDR1 and CDR2: KGHSH, LQKENI. The V segment lost 1 base and the J segment 3 bases; nucleotides outside the gene matches: 18. CDR3 amino acids: CASSPLPGQNSGKHNQPQHF. Here the CDR3 DNA reads TGTGCCAGCTCACCACTCCCGGGACAGAATTCAGGAAAACACAATCAGCCCCAGCATTTT.

The chain carries TRBV2 and TRBJ2-1; TRBD2 matches at 13 bases. Germline CDR1 and CDR2: SNHLY and FYNNEI. The junction had 14 bases not matched to a gene; V was cut back by 7 bases and J by 5 bases. The CDR3 extends over 18 amino acids. The DNA of the CDR3 is TGTGCCAGCAACGATAGACTAGCGGGAGGAAGCGGGAACAATGAGCAGTTCTTC. Translated, it gives CASNDRLAGGSGNNEQFF.

The J gene is TRBJ1-1, the V gene TRBV30; D not resolved. V lost 2 bases and J lost 4, with 17 bases in between. Germline CDR1 GTSNPN, CDR2 SVGIG (reference sequence). CDR3 size: 15 residues. Here the CDR3 DNA reads TGTGCCTGGAGTAAAACCTCTTTCGCGAGCACTGAAGCTTTCTTT. Protein sequence: CAWSKTSFASTEAFF.

The CDR3 DNA sequence: TGTGCCAGCAGCTTAAATCTCCTGGACAGTTTTACAGATACGCAGTATTTT. This encodes CASSLNLLDSFTDTQYF. The rearrangement uses TRBV7-9 and TRBJ2-3; D possibly corresponds to TRBD1 (6 bases). The germline gives CDR1 SEHNR, CDR2 FQNEAQ (reference sequence). The germline V and J ends were trimmed by 2 bases and 3 bases, with 18 bases remaining between them. The CDR3 sequence is 17 residues long. Combining the CDR3 with reference TRBV7-9 and TRBJ2-3 gives the whole variable domain DTGVSQNPRHKITKRGQNVTFRCDPISEHNRLYWYRQTLGQGPEFLTYFQNEAQLEKSRLLSDRFSAERPKGSFSTLEIQRTEQGDSAMYLCASSLNLLDSFTDTQYFGPGTRLTVL.

J is TRBJ1-4 and V is TRBV7-9; 10 bases map to TRBD1. This CDR3 has 16 residues. Germline loops: CDR1 SEHNR, CDR2 FQNEAQ (reference sequence). The V gene end was trimmed by 5 bases and the J gene end by 0 bases; junction bases not matched to a gene: 3. The CDR3 loop reads CASSRGQGATNEKLFF. As DNA, the CDR3 is TGTGCCAGCAGCCGCGGACAGGGGGCAACTAATGAAAAACTGTTTTTT.

This chain joins TRBV7-2 and TRBJ2-3, with TRBD1 identical over 9 bases. Germline CDR1 and CDR2: SGHTA and FQGNSA. The V segment lost 3 bases and the J segment 2 bases; nucleotides outside the gene matches: 6. The CDR3 covers 16 residues. CDR3 sequence reads: CASSLGTGLSTDTQYF. The CDR3 DNA sequence: TGTGCCAGCAGCTTGGGGACAGGGCTTTCCACAGATACGCAGTATTTT.

CDR3 nucleotides: TGTGCCAGCAGCTCCAGAACAGGGTACAATGAGCAGTTCTTC. It translates to CASSSRTGYNEQFF. The rearrangement joins TRBV11-2 to TRBJ2-1; possible D gene TRBD1, 6 bases. This CDR3 comprises 14 residues. From germline, CDR1 is SGHAT and CDR2 FQNNGV. The ends were cut back, 4 bases at V and 4 bases at J, with 11 bases in the middle.

The chain is built from TRBV6-4 and TRBJ2-2; TRBD1 is a possible D gene (6 bases). V lost 5 bases and J 5 bases, leaving 9 bases between the germline ends. CDR3 length: 13 amino acids. Germline loops: CDR1 MRHNA, CDR2 SNTAGT. The CDR3 sequence: CASSTQGTGELFF. CDR3 coding DNA: TGTGCCAGCAGTACACAGGGAACCGGGGAGCTGTTTTTT.

This clone appeared once. The V and J genes are TRBV27 and TRBJ2-2; possibly TRBD2 for D (6 bases). V dropped 1 base and J dropped 4 bases, with 19 bases sitting between them. Germline CDR1 MNHEY, CDR2 SMNVEV (reference sequence). The CDR3 runs 18 residues. The CDR3 DNA sequence: TGTGCCAGCAGTTTATTAGGAGGGTCTATTAATCCCACCGGGGAGCTGTTTTTT. Its translation is CASSLLGGSINPTGELFF.

V usage is TRBV29-1 and J usage is TRBJ2-5, with D perhaps TRBD2 (5 bases). This CDR3 spans 11 amino acids. The V end was cut by 8 bases, the J end by 4 bases, with 11 bases between. CDR1 and CDR2 (germline): SQVTM, ANQGSEA. The CDR3 coding sequence is TGCAGCCCCCAGAGGGTAGAGACCCAGTACTTC. Its translation: CSPQRVETQYF.

This chain uses TRBV7-9 with TRBJ1-3; 7 bases line up with TRBD1. The germline gives CDR1 SEHNR, CDR2 FQNEAQ (reference sequence). The V segment lost 5 bases and the J segment 0 bases; nucleotides outside the gene matches: 7. The CDR3 has 16 amino acids. CDR3 region: CASSPPGQSSGNTIYF. The CDR3 DNA is TGTGCCAGCAGCCCCCCGGGACAGAGCTCTGGAAACACCATATATTTT.

This chain uses TRBV7-7 with TRBJ2-7; 11 nucleotides align to TRBD2. The CDR3 sequence is 20 residues long. Losses at the gene ends were 1 base for V and 7 bases for J; bases not matched to a gene: 21. Per the germline V gene, CDR1 is SSHAT and CDR2 is FNYEAQ (reference sequence). Here the CDR3 reads CASSLVEGASGRCNLEEQYF. CDR3 nucleotide sequence: TGTGCCAGCAGCTTAGTGGAGGGGGCTAGCGGGAGGTGCAACCTAGAGGAGCAGTACTTC.

The CDR3, as DNA: TGCGCGAGGGATGATGGCTACACCTTC. This sequence encodes CARDDGYTF. V gene TRBV20-1 combines with J gene TRBJ1-2; D not certain. Germline V gene data show CDR1 as DFQATT and CDR2 as SNEGSKA (reference sequence). The CDR3 contains 9 residues.

This chain links TRBV5-1 with TRBJ2-5; 7 nucleotides agree with TRBD1. With 3 bases clipped from V and 2 bases from J, the junction kept 7 bases outside the gene matches. Germline CDR1 and CDR2: SGHRS and YFSETQ. This CDR3 comprises 15 residues. The CDR3 DNA reads TGCGCCAGCAGCTCCTTAGGGACAGCTCAAGAGACCCAGTACTTC. Protein sequence: CASSSLGTAQETQYF.

The chain's CDR3 is CASSQVPRGRSEQYF. CDR3 DNA sequence: TGCGCCAGCAGCCAAGTGCCTCGCGGGAGAAGCGAGCAGTACTTC. This chain uses TRBV4-3 with TRBJ2-7; 7 bases fit TRBD2. Germline V CDR1 and CDR2: LGHNA, YSLEER. The CDR3 loop spans 15 amino acids. V lost 1 base and J lost 6; bases outside the gene matches: 9.

This chain links TRBV6-5 with TRBJ2-2, with D tentatively TRBD2 (6 bases). V was clipped by 11 bases and J by 2 bases, with 12 bases between them. CDR3 length: 13 amino acids. Germline V lookup: CDR1 MNHEY, CDR2 SVGAGI. The CDR3 is CAARGGNTGELFF. CDR3 nucleotide sequence: TGTGCCGCAAGGGGAGGAAACACCGGGGAGCTGTTTTTT.

The chain recombines TRBV9 with TRBJ2-2, with 12 positions matching TRBD2. The germline gives CDR1 SGDLS, CDR2 YYNGEE. J lost 8 bases, V lost 1 base, and 12 bases had no gene match. The CDR3 has 18 amino acids. The CDR3 bases are TGTGCCAGCAGCGTACAAGCGACTAGCGGGAGTTTATGGGGGGAGCTGTTTTTT. Translation gives CASSVQATSGSLWGELFF.

This clone was recorded only once. This sequence joins TRBV10-3 and TRBJ2-1; 9 bases fit TRBD1. This CDR3 region has 13 residues. With V trimmed by 8 bases and J by 7 bases, 6 bases remained unmatched. Germline lookup yields CDR1 ENHRY and CDR2 SYGVKD. The CDR3 bases are TGTGCCATCGGGGACAGGGACAATAATGAGCAGTTCTTC. It codes for CAIGDRDNNEQFF.

The chain employs TRBV6-5 and TRBJ1-5; TRBD1 might be the D (6 bases). V was trimmed by 4 bases and J by 0 bases, leaving 10 bases between them. Germline values: CDR1 MNHEY, CDR2 SVGAGI. This CDR3 region has 15 residues. This CDR3 is CASSSGQYSNQPQHF. CDR3 coding DNA: TGTGCCAGCAGTTCAGGACAGTATAGCAATCAGCCCCAGCATTTT.

The chain carries TRBV5-6 and TRBJ1-2; D not certain. V shed 0 bases and J shed 1 base, with 7 bases lying between them. This CDR3 has 14 amino acids. The germline CDR1 and CDR2 sequences are SGHDT and YYEEEE. The CDR3 is CASSLGGLNYGYTF. In DNA form, the CDR3 reads TGTGCCAGCAGCTTGGGGGGTCTTAACTATGGCTACACCTTC.

The genes are TRBV28 and TRBJ2-2; unclear D gene. The CDR3 length is 13 residues. The germline CDR1 and CDR2 sequences are MDHEN and SYDVKM. V was trimmed by 7 bases and J by 2 bases, leaving 8 bases between them. The DNA of the CDR3 is TGTGCCAGCATGTCGCCTAACACCGGGGAGCTGTTTTTT. Protein: CASMSPNTGELFF.